This T cell receptor (beta chain) is from a study of shared clonotypes between healthy human individuals. Looking at the study overall: Each donor contributed plates that comprised three CD4 naive, three CD4 memory, two CD8 naive and one CD8 memory.

Germline V lookup: CDR1 SNHLY, CDR2 FYNNEI. V was shortened by 7 bases and J by 7 bases, with 14 bases between the two germline ends. The CDR3 spans 13 residues. Running of the assay took place at deep level. The repertoire was sequenced with immunoSEQ multiplex PCR; TCRdb's copy has only in-frame clones and lacks some. The repertoire includes about 2.3 million clones, 93% of them detected once, and approximately 0.4% sits in the top ten. This clone turned up a few times. Adults of Caucasian background living in Nashville, Tennessee made up all donors. Researchers partitioned CD4+ cells into CD45RA+ naive and CD45RA-negative memory subsets.

This chain connects TRBV2 to TRBJ1-5; perhaps TRBD1 as D (5 bases). The source of this sequence is a man between 18 and 29 years old in good health. Some clones in this sample may be carry-over from other donors' samples. Sequencing used naive CD4+ T cells from PBMCs. Subset reported: CD45RA+ positively selected. The CDR3 spells CASTPGPGQPQHF. In DNA, the CDR3 is TGTGCCAGCACCCCAGGGCCGGGGCAGCCCCAGCATTTT.